This T cell receptor (beta chain) was captured by sequencing in a study of spatial heterogeneity in lung cancer. The overall study: Raw sequencing reads included, on average, more than eight appearances of each unique TCR and UMI combination.

Study-level results: Counts of expanded alpha and beta TCRs within tumors tracked the tumor nonsynonymous mutation count.

CDR3 length: 16 amino acids. CDR1 and CDR2 (germline): SGHRS, YFSETQ. The V and J ends lost 0 bases and 6 bases respectively, with 16 bases between them. This clonotype was picked up many times. What it binds is unknown. TCRdb re-derived calls from the 5' RACE reads in MiXCR, one entry per CDR3 protein. The data show 5,000 to 6,500 distinct CDR3 sequences, about 5.3% seen once. The time point denotes: sample taken at primary tumor resection. The chain uses TRBV5-1 and TRBJ2-1; D possibly uses TRBD1 or TRBD2 (6 bases each). This TCR came from a male donor with early-stage non-small cell lung cancer. The source material was lung tumor tissue, sampled at surgery. The CDR3 sequence is CASSLAPGRGGNEQFF. CDR3 nucleotides: TGCGCCAGCAGCTTGGCCCCAGGCAGGGGAGGCAATGAGCAGTTCTTC.